The clone carrying this T cell receptor (beta chain) appeared once. No antigen is known for it. This record comes from a study of T cell responses to AZD1222 COVID-19 vaccine. Overall study results and limits: Seropositive status at baseline applied to only a handful of AZD1222 recipients. Unmutated variant regions are reportedly the target of nearly half of TCRs that are spike-specific. Regions 160-218 and 743-854 dominated among vaccine-associated CD4 TCRs spanning spike. No day 14 peak samples; only post-peak repertoires were characterized.

Sequencing was performed with immunoSEQ multiplex PCR; in TCRdb, only in-frame clones are kept and a portion is missing. Among about 120,000 clones listed, approximately 91% were seen once. Germline lookup yields CDR1 GTSNPN and CDR2 SVGIG (reference sequence). The CDR3 extends over 19 amino acids. The V gene end was trimmed by 5 bases and the J gene end by 0 bases; junction bases not matched to a gene: 13. The specimen was peripheral blood, collected 28 days after the second AZD1222 dose. The TCR comes from an adult who received the AZD1222 COVID-19 vaccine. This chain connects TRBV30 to TRBJ2-6; 10 nucleotides match TRBD2. The CDR3 DNA reads as TGTGCCTGGTGCGGGGTAGCGGGAGGCTTTGACTCTGGGGCCAACGTCCTGACTTTC. It specifies CAWCGVAGGFDSGANVLTF.